Detailed here is one TCR beta chain. Its antigen is still unknown. The data were taken from a study of blood T cells in healthy people across ages. About the research overall: Template switching retrieved approximately one barcoded beta molecule for each two T cells.

A J-beta primer mix and a sample-barcoded 5' primer were used in a second PCR of about 7 to 12 cycles. TCRdb fed the 5' RACE reads into MiXCR, producing one record per CDR3 protein. Of 1,500,000 or so distinct CDR3 sequences in the sample, about 45% are singletons; the top ten hold 4%. The authors drew approximately 10 milliliters of peripheral blood from each donor. Study observations and caveats: The recorded TCR beta diversity per million T cells decreased in a roughly linear manner with age. PBMCs that were unsorted prevented a conclusive naive versus antigen-experienced comparison.

CDR1 is MNHEY, CDR2 SVGAGI, per germline. This CDR3 spans 15 amino acids. The V gene lost 0 bases and the J gene lost 5 bases, with 12 bases spanning the gap. This clonotype originated in a woman between 18 and 29 years old in good health. The rearrangement links TRBV6-5 to TRBJ2-3; D not resolved. The sequenced sample was blood. CDR3 in DNA: TGTGCCAGCAGTTACTCGAACGCCAGAGGAGATACGCAGTATTTT. This encodes CASSYSNARGDTQYF.